This T cell receptor (beta chain) was documented in a study of blood T cell repertoires in COVID-19. Overall study: COVID-19 samples from acute and convalescent phases originated in the United States, Italy and Spain. PBMCs, B-cell-depleted T cells, or T cells provided the cDNA or gDNA that made up the material.

Authors' methods: The assay estimated nucleated cells by amplifying reference gene primers. Sequenced by immunoSEQ multiplex PCR; TCRdb stores in-frame clones only, minus some. That table is the source of V, J and clone size, and D and trimming were worked out from the DNA. The table lists tens of thousands of clones, roughly nine tenths of them singletons. Looked up from germline, CDR1 is SGHRS and CDR2 is YFSETQ. Trimming took off 7 bases at V and 0 bases at J, with 19 bases between the two ends. This CDR3 has 16 amino acids. V is TRBV5-1 and J is TRBJ2-5; a possible D gene is TRBD1 (6 bases). This clonotype was sampled from a human donor with active COVID-19. The donor label of this sample is uncertain. Sequencing was carried out using peripheral blood. The CDR3 nucleotides are TGCGCCAGCCTCGACAGGCCCGCCACTAACCAAGAGACCCAGTACTTC. This codes for CASLDRPATNQETQYF. Full variable domain (missing parts from reference TRBV5-1 and TRBJ2-5): KAGVTQTPRYLIKTRGQQVTLSCSPISGHRSVSWYQQTPGQGLQFLFEYFSETQRNKGNFPGRFSGRQFSNSRSEMNVSTLELGDSALYLCASLDRPATNQETQYFGPGTRLLVL.